Listed below are T cell receptor beta chains from one sample, sequenced in a study of blood T cell repertoires in COVID-19. Clones were read by immunoSEQ multiplex PCR, and TCRdb kept only the in-frame ones, dropping some. The data contain 240,000 or so clones, around 84% of them singletons. The material sequenced was peripheral blood. All receptors come from a woman aged 18-29 years with acute or convalescent COVID-19. CDR3s include the opening cysteine and the closing phenylalanine or tryptophan. A D gene is named only where the DNA matches it firmly. A clone size is listed for some rows: how often the clone was seen (once, few, many), or a class if it is expanded.

abundance,d_gene,v_gene,j_gene,CDR3nt,CDR3aa
once,-,TRBV2,TRBJ2-5,TGTGCCAGCAGTTCACAGGGGAGGCAAGAGACCCAGTACTTC,CASSSQGRQETQYF
-,-,TRBV7-6,TRBJ1-2,TGTGCCAGCAGCTTAGACAGGTCTAACTATGGCTACACCTTC,CASSLDRSNYGYTF
-,TRBD2,TRBV28,TRBJ2-2,TGTGCCAGCAGTTTTGGGACTAGCGGGAGGGCGAACACCGGGGAGCTGTTTTTT,CASSFGTSGRANTGELFF
-,-,TRBV2,TRBJ1-1,TGTGCCAGCAGTGACGGCAGGGGACGCATTGAAGCTTTCTTT,CASSDGRGRIEAFF
-,-,TRBV3-1/TRBV3-2,TRBJ1-2,TGTGCCAGCAGCCCCCACTCTCGCTACAGCTCCACCCCTGGCTACACCTTC,CASSPHSRYSSTPGYTF
-,-,TRBV10-3,TRBJ2-1,TGTGCCATCAGTGATATGGCGACGGGTGAGCAGTTCTTC,CAISDMATGEQFF
-,TRBD1,TRBV5-6,TRBJ1-2,TGTGCCAGCAGTTGGGACAGGGGGTCAGTTGCTGGCTACACCTTC,CASSWDRGSVAGYTF
-,-,TRBV12-3/TRBV12-4,TRBJ2-7,TGTGCCAGCAGTTTGAGGCAGACCTACGAGCAGTACTTC,CASSLRQTYEQYF
-,-,TRBV9,TRBJ1-4,TGTGCCAGCAGCCTAGGGGCGTATACGAATGAAAAACTGTTTTTT,CASSLGAYTNEKLFF
many,-,TRBV19,TRBJ1-2,TGTGCCAGTAGTATTGGCGGCGGAAACTATGGCTACACCTTC,CASSIGGGNYGYTF
-,TRBD2,TRBV28,TRBJ2-5,TGTGCCAGCAGTTTAGGGCTAGCGGGATCCCAAGAGACCCAGTACTTC,CASSLGLAGSQETQYF
-,TRBD2,TRBV6-6,TRBJ2-1,TGTGCCAGCAGCTCTTCCGGGGACGGGGGACTAGCGGGATACAATGAGCAGTTCTTC,CASSSSGDGGLAGYNEQFF
few,TRBD1,TRBV7-2,TRBJ1-2,TGTGCCAGCAGTGGACAGGGGGACTATGGCTACACCTTC,CASSGQGDYGYTF
-,-,TRBV6-5,TRBJ2-1,TGTGCCAGCAGTTACTCCAACCTACTAGTTTCGAATGAGCAGTTCTTC,CASSYSNLLVSNEQFF
-,-,TRBV11-2,TRBJ2-2,TGTGCCAGCAGGGAGACCCGGAGGGCTCCTCGCACCGGGGAGCTGTTTTTT,CASRETRRAPRTGELFF
-,TRBD2,TRBV5-6,TRBJ2-1,TGTGCCAGCAGCTCCACTAGCGGGAGTAGGGATGAGCAGTTCTTC,CASSSTSGSRDEQFF
-,-,TRBV7-3,TRBJ2-5,TGTGCCAGCAGCAAATCTAGGATTGAAGAGACCCAGTACTTC,CASSKSRIEETQYF
-,-,TRBV7-2,TRBJ2-7,TGTGCCAGCAGCTTGGTACAGGGATCCTACGAGCAGTACTTC,CASSLVQGSYEQYF
once,-,TRBV29-1,TRBJ2-2,TGCAGCGTTCTATCATTTCGCTATCCGGGACTGAACACCGGGGAGCTGTTTTTT,CSVLSFRYPGLNTGELFF
-,-,TRBV2,TRBJ2-3,TGTGCCAGCAGGGGGACTGGCACAGATACGCAGTATTTT,CASRGTGTDTQYF
once,-,TRBV3-1/TRBV3-2,TRBJ1-4,TGTGCCAGCAGCCAACCAGTTGCAACTAATGAAAAACTGTTTTTT,CASSQPVATNEKLFF
-,-,TRBV7-2,TRBJ1-2,TGTGCCAGCAGCTCTTTAAACTCTAACTATGGCTACACCTTC,CASSSLNSNYGYTF
-,TRBD1,TRBV19,TRBJ1-2,TGTGCCAGTAGTATTGGACAGGGGGATGGCTACACCTTC,CASSIGQGDGYTF
-,-,TRBV29-1,TRBJ1-1,TGCAGCGTTGTGGGGTCAGCCGGGGAAGGTGAAGCTTTCTTT,CSVVGSAGEGEAFF
few,TRBD1,TRBV12-5,TRBJ2-5,TGTGCTAGTGGTTTGGGGACAGGGGGTACCCAAGAGACCCAGTACTTC,CASGLGTGGTQETQYF
-,TRBD1,TRBV19,TRBJ1-5,TGTGCCAGTAGCCGGACAGGGGATGGCAATCAGCCCCAGCATTTT,CASSRTGDGNQPQHF
-,TRBD1,TRBV7-2,TRBJ1-5,TGTGCCAGCAGCCCTGGGACAGGTTATAATCAGCCCCAGCATTTT,CASSPGTGYNQPQHF
-,-,TRBV11-2,TRBJ1-1,TGTGCCAGCAGCCCGATGTGGGGGGACACTGAAGCTTTCTTT,CASSPMWGDTEAFF
-,-,TRBV29-1,TRBJ2-7,TGCAGCGTTGCCGGGGGTAGCTCCTACGAGCAGTACTTC,CSVAGGSSYEQYF
once,-,TRBV20-1,TRBJ2-3,TGCAGTGCTAGTTTTGTGGCTAGCACAGATACGCAGTATTTT,CSASFVASTDTQYF
few,-,TRBV3-1/TRBV3-2,TRBJ2-1,TGTGCCAGCAGCCAATTTAGATCCGGCAATGAGCAGTTCTTC,CASSQFRSGNEQFF
-,-,TRBV5-4,TRBJ1-6,TGTGCCAGCAGCTTGGACAATAATTCACCCCTCCACTTT,CASSLDNNSPLHF
-,TRBD2,TRBV10-3,TRBJ2-1,TGTGCCATCAGTCCCCCTAGCGGGAGCTCCTACAATGAGCAGTTCTTC,CAISPPSGSSYNEQFF
-,-,TRBV7-9,TRBJ1-4,TGTGCCAGCAGCCCGAGACGTGTCGGGGGTTATGAAAAACTGTTTTTT,CASSPRRVGGYEKLFF
few,TRBD2,TRBV9,TRBJ2-7,TGTGCCAGCAGCGTTTCTAGCGGGTTATCCTACGAGCAGTACTTC,CASSVSSGLSYEQYF
few,TRBD1,TRBV24-1,TRBJ1-2,TGTGCCACCAGTGGGACGGACAGGGGGGACTATGGCTACACCTTC,CATSGTDRGDYGYTF
once,TRBD1,TRBV6-5,TRBJ1-6,TGTGCCAGCAGTTTCCAGGGACAGGGATCACCCCTCCACTTT,CASSFQGQGSPLHF
-,-,TRBV2,TRBJ1-1,TGTGCCAGCCTACAGGTACTGAACACTGAAGCTTTCTTT,CASLQVLNTEAFF
-,TRBD1,TRBV5-1,TRBJ1-1,TGCGCCAGCAGCACCGGACAGGGGGGTACTGAAGCTTTCTTT,CASSTGQGGTEAFF
-,-,TRBV11-2,TRBJ2-7,TGTGCCAGCAGCTTAGATACCCCGGGAATGAACGGCGAGCAGTACTTC,CASSLDTPGMNGEQYF
-,-,TRBV24-1,TRBJ2-3,TGTGCCACCAGTGAAACGGGCAGGGCCGTAGATACGCAGTATTTT,CATSETGRAVDTQYF
-,TRBD2,TRBV6-5,TRBJ2-7,TGTGCCAGCAGTTACTCTGGCGGGAGGATCCACGAGCAGTACTTC,CASSYSGGRIHEQYF
-,-,TRBV2,TRBJ1-2,TGTGCCACAGGAACCAACAGGGTTTCGGGGGGCTACACCTTC,CATGTNRVSGGYTF
-,-,TRBV5-6,TRBJ1-1,TGTGCCAGCAGCTTGGACAGGACTGAAGCTTTCTTT,CASSLDRTEAFF
-,-,TRBV28,TRBJ1-2,TGTGCCAGCAGTTTAACTAGCGACTATGGCTACACCTTC,CASSLTSDYGYTF
-,-,TRBV5-1,TRBJ1-1,TGCGCCAGCAGCTTGGTAGTTTGGGCAAGGAACACTGAAGCTTTCTTT,CASSLVVWARNTEAFF
-,-,TRBV19,TRBJ2-7,TGTGCCAGTAGGGCCGGGACTGCTTCCTACGAGCAGTACTTC,CASRAGTASYEQYF
-,TRBD2,TRBV5-4,TRBJ2-3,TGTGCCAGCAGCTTGGTACTAGCGGGAGGATACACAGATACGCAGTATTTT,CASSLVLAGGYTDTQYF
-,TRBD1,TRBV5-1,TRBJ1-6,TGCGCCAGCAGCCCCACTGGACAGGGGGTGTCACCCCTCCACTTT,CASSPTGQGVSPLHF
-,-,TRBV20-1,TRBJ2-7,TGCAGTGCTCCAACAGGTTACGAGCAGTACTTC,CSAPTGYEQYF
-,TRBD2,TRBV11-1,TRBJ2-1,TGTGCCAGCAGTCCCGGGACTAGCGGGAGCAATGAGCAGTTCTTC,CASSPGTSGSNEQFF